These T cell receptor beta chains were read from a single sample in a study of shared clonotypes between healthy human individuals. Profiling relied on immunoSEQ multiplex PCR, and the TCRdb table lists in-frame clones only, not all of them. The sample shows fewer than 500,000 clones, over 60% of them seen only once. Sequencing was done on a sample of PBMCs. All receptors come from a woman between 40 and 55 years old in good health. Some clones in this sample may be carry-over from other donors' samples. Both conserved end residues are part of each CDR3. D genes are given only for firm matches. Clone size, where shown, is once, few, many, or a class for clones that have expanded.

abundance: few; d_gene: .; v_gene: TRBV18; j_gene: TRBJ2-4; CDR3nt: TGTGCCAGCTCAAACTCGGGACTAGCCAAAAACATTCAGTACTTC; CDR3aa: CASSNSGLAKNIQYF
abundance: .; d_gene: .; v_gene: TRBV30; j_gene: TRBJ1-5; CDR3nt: TGTGCCTGGAGTGCCGGGACTTCTAGGCAGCCCCAGCATTTT; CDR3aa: CAWSAGTSRQPQHF
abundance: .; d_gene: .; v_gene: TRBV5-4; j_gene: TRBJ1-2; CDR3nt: TGTGCCAGCAGCTTGGAGGCCAGGGGTCCCCCTAACTATGGCTACACCTTC; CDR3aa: CASSLEARGPPNYGYTF
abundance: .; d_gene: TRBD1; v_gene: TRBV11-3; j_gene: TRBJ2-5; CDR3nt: TGTGCCAGCAGCCTGGGACAGGGGGCGAGAGAGACCCAGTACTTC; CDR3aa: CASSLGQGARETQYF
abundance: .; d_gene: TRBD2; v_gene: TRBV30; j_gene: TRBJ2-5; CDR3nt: TGTGCCTTTAGCGGGAGGGTAGAGGGGCGCCAAGAGACCCAGTACTTC; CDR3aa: CAFSGRVEGRQETQYF
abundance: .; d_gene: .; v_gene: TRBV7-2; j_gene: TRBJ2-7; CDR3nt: TGTGCCAGCAGCTTCACAGGGACCGGCGAGCAGTACTTC; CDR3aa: CASSFTGTGEQYF
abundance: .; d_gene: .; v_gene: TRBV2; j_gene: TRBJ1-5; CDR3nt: TGTGCCAGCAGTGACCGGGGGGGCCAGCCCCAGCATTTT; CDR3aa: CASSDRGGQPQHF
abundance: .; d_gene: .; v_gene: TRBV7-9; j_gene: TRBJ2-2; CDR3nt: TGTGCCAGCAGCTTAGCGGACCTGAACACCGGGGAGCTGTTTTTT; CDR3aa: CASSLADLNTGELFF
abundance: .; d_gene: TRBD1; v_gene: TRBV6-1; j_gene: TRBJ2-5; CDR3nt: TGTGCCAGCAAAGGACAGGGGGCCGGGGAGACCCAGTACTTC; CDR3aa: CASKGQGAGETQYF
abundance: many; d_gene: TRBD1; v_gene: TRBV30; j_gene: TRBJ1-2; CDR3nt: TGTGCCTGGAGTGTACAGTACAGGGGTGGCTACACCTTC; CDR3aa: CAWSVQYRGGYTF
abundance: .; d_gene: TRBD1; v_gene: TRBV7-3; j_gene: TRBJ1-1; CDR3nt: TGTGCCAGCAGCTACCAGGGGGCGGGTGAAGCTTTCTTT; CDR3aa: CASSYQGAGEAFF
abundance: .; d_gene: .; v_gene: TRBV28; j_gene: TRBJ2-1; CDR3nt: TGTGCCAGCAGTGAGGGGATCGGTTACAATGAGCAGTTCTTC; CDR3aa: CASSEGIGYNEQFF
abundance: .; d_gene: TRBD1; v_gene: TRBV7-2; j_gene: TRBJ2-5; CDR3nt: TGTGCCAGCAGCCCCGGGACAGGGGTTGGGGAGACCCAGTACTTC; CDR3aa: CASSPGTGVGETQYF
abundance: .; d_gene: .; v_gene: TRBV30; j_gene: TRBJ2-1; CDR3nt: TGTGCCTGGAGCTGGTGGCTAGCGAATTCCTACAATGAGCAGTTCTTC; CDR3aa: CAWSWWLANSYNEQFF
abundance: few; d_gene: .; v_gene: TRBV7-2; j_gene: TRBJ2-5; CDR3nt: TGTGCCAGCAGCCTCAGACCAAAAAGGGGGAGAGAGGAAGAGACCCAGTACTTC; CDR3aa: CASSLRPKRGREEETQYF
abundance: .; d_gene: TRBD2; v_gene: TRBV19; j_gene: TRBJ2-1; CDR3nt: TGTGCCAGTAGTATAGCGGGAGGGCCTTACAATGAGCAGTTCTTC; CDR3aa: CASSIAGGPYNEQFF
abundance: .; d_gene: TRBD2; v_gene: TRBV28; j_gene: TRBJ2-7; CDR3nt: TGTGCCAGCAGCCCTCGGACTAGCGGAAACTACGAGCAGTACTTC; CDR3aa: CASSPRTSGNYEQYF
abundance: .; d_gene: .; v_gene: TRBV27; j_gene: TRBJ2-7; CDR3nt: TGTGCCAGCAGTTTTGGGGCTGGCTCCTACGAGCAGTACTTC; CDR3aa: CASSFGAGSYEQYF
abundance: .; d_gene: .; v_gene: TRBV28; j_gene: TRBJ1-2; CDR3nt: TGTGCCAGCAGGACTGGGGGACGCTATGGCTACACCTTC; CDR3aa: CASRTGGRYGYTF
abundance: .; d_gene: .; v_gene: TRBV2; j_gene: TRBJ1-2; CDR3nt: TGTGCCAGCAGGTCTCGGACCTTCTATGGCTACACCTTC; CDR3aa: CASRSRTFYGYTF
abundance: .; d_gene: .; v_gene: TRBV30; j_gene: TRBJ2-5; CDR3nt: TGTGCCTGGATGGTGGGGGTTGGGGGGCGCGTCGAGACCCAGTACTTC; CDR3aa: CAWMVGVGGRVETQYF
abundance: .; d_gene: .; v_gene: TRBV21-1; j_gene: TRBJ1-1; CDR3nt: TGTGCCAGCTCGGGCCCCCGAGGAACTGAAGCTTTCTTT; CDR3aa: CASSGPRGTEAFF
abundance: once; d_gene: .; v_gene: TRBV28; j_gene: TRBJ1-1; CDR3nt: TGTGCCAGCAGTTTCCTCAAGCGGGACACTGAAGCTTTCTTT; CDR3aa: CASSFLKRDTEAFF
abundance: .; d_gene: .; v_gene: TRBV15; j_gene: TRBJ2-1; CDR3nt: TGTGCCACCAGCGAATTCTTACAGGGTGTCCCCTACAATGAGCAGTTCTTC; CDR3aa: CATSEFLQGVPYNEQFF
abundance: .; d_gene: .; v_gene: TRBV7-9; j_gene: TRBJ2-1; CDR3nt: TGTGCCAGCAGCTTAGCGGTTACTTCCCACAGGTTCTTC; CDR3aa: CASSLAVTSHRFF
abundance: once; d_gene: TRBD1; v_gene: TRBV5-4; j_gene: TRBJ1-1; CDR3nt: TGTGCCAGCAGCGGGGACAGGGCTACTGAAGCTTTCTTT; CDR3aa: CASSGDRATEAFF
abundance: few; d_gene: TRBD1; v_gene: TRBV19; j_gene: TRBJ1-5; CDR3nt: TGTGCCAGTAGTATGGGAGACAGGGGTTATCAGCCCCAGCATTTT; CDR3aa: CASSMGDRGYQPQHF
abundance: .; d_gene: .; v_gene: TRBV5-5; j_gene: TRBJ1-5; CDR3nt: TGTGCCAGCAGCTTGTTCGGCGCTGAACAGCCCCAGCATTTT; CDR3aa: CASSLFGAEQPQHF
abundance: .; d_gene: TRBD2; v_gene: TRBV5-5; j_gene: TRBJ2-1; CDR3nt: TGTGCCAGCAGGTCCGGGACTAGCGGGAGTATCAACAATGAGCAGTTCTTC; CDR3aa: CASRSGTSGSINNEQFF
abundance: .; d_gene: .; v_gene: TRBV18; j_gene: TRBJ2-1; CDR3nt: TGTGCCAGCTCACCGACGAGACAGAACAATGAGCAGTTCTTC; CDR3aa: CASSPTRQNNEQFF
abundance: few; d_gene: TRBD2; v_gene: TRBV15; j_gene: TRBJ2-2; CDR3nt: TGTGCCACCTCGGGAGGACTACCAGCGGCGGGCGGGGAGCTGTTTTTT; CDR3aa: CATSGGLPAAGGELFF
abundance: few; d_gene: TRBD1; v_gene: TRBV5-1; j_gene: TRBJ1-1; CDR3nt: TGCGCCAGCAGCTTCCCGACAGGGAGCACTGAAGCTTTCTTT; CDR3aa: CASSFPTGSTEAFF
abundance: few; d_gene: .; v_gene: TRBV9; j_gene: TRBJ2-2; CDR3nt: TGTGCCAGCAGCCCATGGGTCGTTTCAGACACCGGGGAGCTGTTTTTT; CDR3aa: CASSPWVVSDTGELFF
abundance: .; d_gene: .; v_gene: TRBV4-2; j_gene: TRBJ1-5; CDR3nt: TGTGCCAGCAGCCCTTGGATGGAGATCGATCAGCCCCAGCATTTT; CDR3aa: CASSPWMEIDQPQHF
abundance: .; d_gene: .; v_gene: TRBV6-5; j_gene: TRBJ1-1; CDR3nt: TGTGCCAGCAGTTACTCGGGGGGCAGGACTGAAGCTTTCTTT; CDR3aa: CASSYSGGRTEAFF
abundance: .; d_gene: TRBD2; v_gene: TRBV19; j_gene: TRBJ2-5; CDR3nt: TGTGCCAGTAGTTCACTAGCGGGAGGGCGTGAGACCCAGTACTTC; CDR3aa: CASSSLAGGRETQYF
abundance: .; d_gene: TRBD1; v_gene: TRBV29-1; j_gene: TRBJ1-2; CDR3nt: TGCAGCGTTGCAATAGGGGGCGAGCTGGGGAGGTATGGCTACACCTTC; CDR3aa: CSVAIGGELGRYGYTF
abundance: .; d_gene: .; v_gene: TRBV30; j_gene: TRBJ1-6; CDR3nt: TGTGCCTGGTCGCCAGGAAGACTGACTTATTCACCCCTCCACTTT; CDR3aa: CAWSPGRLTYSPLHF
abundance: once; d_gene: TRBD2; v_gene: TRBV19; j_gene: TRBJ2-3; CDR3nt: TGTGCCAGTAGAGGTAGCGGGAGTAACACAGATACGCAGTATTTT; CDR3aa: CASRGSGSNTDTQYF
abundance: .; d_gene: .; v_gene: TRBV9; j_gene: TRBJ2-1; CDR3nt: TGTGCCAGCAGCGTAGCGGGCTCCAATGAGCAGTTCTTC; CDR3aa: CASSVAGSNEQFF
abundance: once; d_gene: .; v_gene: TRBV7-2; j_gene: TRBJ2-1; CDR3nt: TGTGCCAGCAGCTCCCGCGCGGCGTACAATGAGCAGTTCTTC; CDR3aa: CASSSRAAYNEQFF
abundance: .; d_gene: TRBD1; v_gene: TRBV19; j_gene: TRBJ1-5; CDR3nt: TGTGCCAGTAGTACGACCCGACAGGGGGTAAGGGGCAATCAGCCCCAGCATTTT; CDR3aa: CASSTTRQGVRGNQPQHF
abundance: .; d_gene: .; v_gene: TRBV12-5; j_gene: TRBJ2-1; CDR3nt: TGTGCTAGTGGTTTACGACCAGGGGAGCAGTTCTTC; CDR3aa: CASGLRPGEQFF
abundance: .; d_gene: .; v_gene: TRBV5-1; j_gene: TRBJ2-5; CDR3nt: TGCGCCAGCAGCTTGGCCAGGGCACTAGCAGGTCTCCAAGAGACCCAGTACTTC; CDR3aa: CASSLARALAGLQETQYF
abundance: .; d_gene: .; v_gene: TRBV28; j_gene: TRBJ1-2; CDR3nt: TGTGCCAGCAGCCCCCCGTTGAGCTACTATGGCTACACCTTC; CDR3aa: CASSPPLSYYGYTF
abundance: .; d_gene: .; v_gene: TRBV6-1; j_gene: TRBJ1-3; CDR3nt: TGTGCCAGCAGAGATAAAGAGGCGGATACCATATATTTT; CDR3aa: CASRDKEADTIYF
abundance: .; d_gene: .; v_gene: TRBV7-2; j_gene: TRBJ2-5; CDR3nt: TGTGCCAGCAGCTTAGGAGGTGGGGGGGGCGTCGGAGAGACCCAGTACTTC; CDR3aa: CASSLGGGGGVGETQYF
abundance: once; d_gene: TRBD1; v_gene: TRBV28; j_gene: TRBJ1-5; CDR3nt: TGTGCCAGCAGTGAAGGGACAGGGGGTTATCAGCCCCAGCATTTT; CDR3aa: CASSEGTGGYQPQHF
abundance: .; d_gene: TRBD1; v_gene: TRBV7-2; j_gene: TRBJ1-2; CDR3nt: TGTGCCAGCAGCTCCCACAGGGGGCTAGAAGGCTACACCTTC; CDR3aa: CASSSHRGLEGYTF
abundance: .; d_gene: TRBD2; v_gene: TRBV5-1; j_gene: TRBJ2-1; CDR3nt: TGCGCCAGCAGCACGGGACTAGCGGGAGTGGGAGGCAATGAGCAGTTCTTC; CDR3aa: CASSTGLAGVGGNEQFF
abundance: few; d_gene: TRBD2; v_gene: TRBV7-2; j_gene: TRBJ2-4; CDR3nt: TGTGCCAGCAGCTTAGATGCTAGCGGGACATACATTCAGTACTTC; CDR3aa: CASSLDASGTYIQYF
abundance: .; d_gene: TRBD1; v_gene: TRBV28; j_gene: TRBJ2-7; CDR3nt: TGTGCCAGCAGTTCACTCTCCTTCGGGACAGGGGACCACGAGCAGTACTTC; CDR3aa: CASSSLSFGTGDHEQYF
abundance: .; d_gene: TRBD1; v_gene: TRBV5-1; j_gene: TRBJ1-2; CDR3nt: TGCGCCAGCAGCTCCTCGCCCGTCGGGGACAGAGATTATGGCTACACCTTC; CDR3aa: CASSSSPVGDRDYGYTF
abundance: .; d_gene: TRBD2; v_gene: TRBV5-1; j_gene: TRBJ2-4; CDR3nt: TGCGCCAGCAGGATTAGCGGGGCAAACATTCAGTACTTC; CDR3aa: CASRISGANIQYF